The T cell receptor (beta chain) under discussion was sequenced for a study of identical twins. At least ten counts were recorded for this clonotype. No antigen is known for it. TCRdb reprocessed the 5' RACE reads via MiXCR and lists one record per CDR3 protein. The sample holds around 480,000 distinct CDR3 sequences, 14% seen once. Study-wide findings and caveats: Diverse VJ usage suggested most zero-insertion clonotypes were not invariant T cells.

Germline CDR1 and CDR2: SGHTA and FQGNSA. There are 12 residues in the CDR3. V was cut by 5 bases and J by 11 bases, with 14 bases left in between. The data also belong to a second study, concerning yellow fever vaccine responses in identical twins.

The rearrangement uses TRBV7-2 and TRBJ2-3; D perhaps matches TRBD2 (5 bases). The source of this sequence is a young woman in good health. Input material: CD4+ T cells sorted from blood. The DNA of the CDR3 is TGTGCCAGCAGCCCCGAGGGCGCCCGGCAGTATTTT. This sequence encodes CASSPEGARQYF.